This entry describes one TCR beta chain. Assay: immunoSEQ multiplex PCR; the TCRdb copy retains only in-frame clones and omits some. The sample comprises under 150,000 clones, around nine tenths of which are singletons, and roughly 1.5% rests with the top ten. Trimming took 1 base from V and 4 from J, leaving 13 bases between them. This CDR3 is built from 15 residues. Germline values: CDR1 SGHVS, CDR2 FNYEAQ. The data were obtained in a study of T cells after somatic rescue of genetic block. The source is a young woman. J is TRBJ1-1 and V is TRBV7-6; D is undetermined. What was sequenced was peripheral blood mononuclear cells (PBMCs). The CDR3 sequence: CASSLEATQSTEAFF. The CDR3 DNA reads TGTGCCAGCAGCTTAGAGGCGACCCAGAGCACTGAAGCTTTCTTT.